This T cell receptor (beta chain) was retrieved from a study of cytomegalovirus exposure and HLA in healthy donors. General study results and limits: In a later analysis, V- and J-gene trimming of beta chains associated with a DCLRE1C missense variant, replicated independently.

The primer mix had 60 Vbeta and 13 Jbeta primers. Libraries were prepared by immunoSEQ multiplex PCR; TCRdb keeps only in-frame clonotypes and omits some of them. This table has around 170,000 clones, around 80% appearing once. In this sample, this clone turned up a few times. The antigen is undetermined. Germline lookup yields CDR1 MGHRA and CDR2 YSYEKL. Trimming stripped 4 bases from V and 4 bases from J, with 13 bases between. The CDR3 is 15 residues long. Sequences were obtained from PBMCs. The chain couples TRBV4-1 to TRBJ1-4; no definite D call. This TCR derives from a woman in her forties in good health and CMV-seronegative. The CDR3 DNA reads TGCGCCAGCAGCCGAGGACTGTCAGTTAATGAAAAACTGTTTTTT. It translates to CASSRGLSVNEKLFF.